These 18 T cell receptor beta chains came from one sample sequenced in a study of T cell repertoires in cytomegalovirus infection. TCRdb independently ran MiXCR on the reads; one entry per CDR3 protein. The repertoire consists of about 920,000 distinct CDR3 sequences, with around 29% occurring once and the leading ten covering roughly an eighth. No antigen is known for these receptors. Source: cultured CD8+ T cells from PBMCs, taken from culture after CMV antigen stimulation. These receptors were collected from a human donor in good health (CMV status not recorded). Some clones in this sample may be carry-over from other donors' samples.

This clonotype appeared a few times. The V call is TRBV5-4, the J call TRBJ2-3; possible D gene TRBD1, 5 bases. Germline V CDR1 and CDR2: SGHNT, YYREEE (reference sequence). The CDR3 spans 14 residues. V lost 7 bases and J lost 4, with 16 bases in between. CDR3: CASPPYGASDTQYF. The CDR3 DNA reads TGTGCCAGCCCACCCTATGGGGCCTCAGATACGCAGTATTTT.

The chain couples TRBV4-1 to TRBJ2-7; D is possibly TRBD2 (6 bases). V lost 4 bases and J 0 bases, leaving 13 bases between the germline ends. CDR3 size: 15 residues. The germline V gene has CDR1 MGHRA and CDR2 YSYEKL. CDR3 sequence (DNA): TGCGCCAGCAGCCTTAACGGGGGACCCTCCTACGAGCAGTACTTC. Translating it yields CASSLNGGPSYEQYF.

This chain uses TRBV29-1 with TRBJ2-2, with 8 nucleotides matching TRBD2. CDR3 length: 13 amino acids. Germline CDR1 SQVTM, CDR2 ANQGSEA. Trimming at V came to 2 bases and at J to 10 bases, leaving 6 bases not matched to a gene. The CDR3 sequence is CSVENGLAVELFF. CDR3 in DNA: TGCAGCGTTGAAAACGGACTAGCCGTGGAGCTGTTTTTT.

In regard to this clonotype: At one end the junction does not follow the germline gene, possibly because of a read error. The CDR3 bases are TGTGCCAGCTCACCCTTGACTAGCGGGGGTCTCTACGAGCACTACTTC. Translated, it gives CASSPLTSGGLYEHYF. The V call is TRBV18, the J call TRBJ2-7, with 12 nucleotides matching TRBD2. Germline V gene lookup returns CDR1 KGHSH and CDR2 LQKENI. The CDR3 loop spans 16 amino acids. Full variable domain (remainder filled in from reference TRBV18 and TRBJ2-7): NAGVMQNPRHLVRRRGQEARLRCSPMKGHSHVYWYRQLPEEGLKFMVYLQKENIIDESGMPKERFSAEFPKEGPSILRIQQVVRGDSAAYFCASSPLTSGGLYEHYFGPGTRLTVT.

The chain has TRBV6-2 or TRBV6-3 and TRBJ2-7; 7 bases fit TRBD1. This CDR3 is built from 14 residues. With V trimmed by 7 bases and J by 2 bases, 8 bases remained unmatched. Germline loops: CDR1 MNHEY, CDR2 SVGEGT. DNA for the CDR3: TGTGCCAGCAATACCGACAGGGATACCTACGAGCAGTACGTC. This gives the protein CASNTDRDTYEQYV.

This clonotype was detected a few times. CDR3 sequence reads: CASSLGLGHRNEQFF. CDR3 bases: TGTGCCAGCAGTTTAGGACTAGGGCACCGCAATGAGCAGTTCTTC. This sequence joins TRBV6-5 and TRBJ2-1; 7 bases line up with TRBD2. CDR1 is MNHEY, CDR2 SVGAGI, per germline. The CDR3 contains 15 residues. The ends lost 4 bases at V and 6 bases at J; junction bases unmatched: 9.

Ten or more counts support this clonotype. The rearrangement joins TRBV27 to TRBJ2-7; D is unresolved. CDR3 length: 16 residues. Trimming took off 6 bases at V and 7 bases at J, with 25 bases between the two ends. CDR1 is MNHEY, CDR2 SMNVEV, per germline (reference sequence). CDR3 residues: CASRRKGWSVLREQYF. In DNA form, the CDR3 reads TGTGCCAGCAGAAGAAAAGGTTGGTCGGTTCTCCGAGAGCAGTACTTC.

The V call is TRBV7-2, the J call TRBJ1-4; D is uncertain. This CDR3 has 15 amino acids. V lost 6 bases and J 2 bases, leaving 13 bases between the germline ends. Germline values: CDR1 SGHTA, CDR2 FQGNSA. This CDR3 is CASRYTVGTNEKLFF. CDR3 sequence (DNA): TGTGCCAGCAGATATACAGTCGGGACTAATGAAAAACTGTTTTTT.

Concerning this clonotype: A read error is possible here, since a much larger clone lies one base away. The genes are TRBV7-3 and TRBJ1-2, with TRBD1 matching over 9 bases. Trimming removed 6 bases from V and 6 bases from J; junction bases left unmatched: 2. The germline gives CDR1 SGHTA, CDR2 FQGTGA. This CDR3 contains 12 residues. CDR3 DNA: TGTGCCAGCAGACAGGGGGCGAATGGCTACACCTTC. Protein product: CASRQGANGYTF. Using reference TRBV7-3 and TRBJ1-2 for the parts outside the CDR3, the full variable domain is GAGVSQTPSNKVTEKGKYVELRCDPISGHTALYWYRQSLGQGPEFLIYFQGTGAADDSGLPNDRFFAVRPEGSVSTLKIQRTERGDSAVYLCASRQGANGYTFGSGTRLTVV.

This clonotype was counted many times. This chain links TRBV7-8 with TRBJ2-3; tentatively, D is TRBD2 (6 bases). The CDR3 sequence is 16 residues long. CDR1 is SGHVS and CDR2 is FQNEAQ in the germline V gene. The V gene lost 2 bases and the J gene lost 0 bases, with 12 bases spanning the gap. The CDR3 DNA reads TGTGCCAGCAGCTTATATCGGGCGGGGAGCACAGATACGCAGTATTTT. Its translation: CASSLYRAGSTDTQYF.

The chain joins TRBV6-6 to TRBJ2-2, with D possibly matching TRBD1 (6 bases). The CDR3 totals 15 residues. Germline lookup yields CDR1 MNHNY and CDR2 SVGAGI (reference sequence). Trimming left V 2 bases short and J 5 bases short, with 12 bases between. CDR3 nucleotide sequence: TGTGCCAGCAGTTACGACAGGCGAAGGACCGGGGAGCTGTTTTTT. It codes for CASSYDRRRTGELFF.

J is TRBJ2-6 and V is TRBV25-1; D unclear. Trimming removed 3 bases at V and 4 bases at J, with 16 bases between. Germline lookup yields CDR1 MGHDK and CDR2 SYGVNS. CDR3 length: 17 amino acids. The CDR3 sequence is CASSDTRSPRGANVLTF. DNA for the CDR3: TGTGCCAGCAGTGATACCCGTTCACCCAGAGGGGCCAACGTCCTGACTTTC.

V gene TRBV5-5 combines with J gene TRBJ1-2; no clear D. V lost 2 bases to trimming and J lost 0 bases, with 17 bases between them. This CDR3 contains 17 residues. Germline values: CDR1 SGHKS, CDR2 YYEKEE (reference sequence). As DNA, the CDR3 is TGTGCCAGCAGCTTTCTGGGGTCCCCCGTAACTAACTATGGCTACACCTTC. It specifies CASSFLGSPVTNYGYTF.

The sample holds many counts of this clonotype. The chain has TRBV7-2 and TRBJ2-3; perhaps TRBD1 as D (6 bases). CDR3 length: 14 amino acids. V was trimmed by 5 bases and J by 2 bases, leaving 11 bases between them. In germline, CDR1 is SGHTA, CDR2 FQGNSA. Written as DNA, the CDR3 is TGTGCCAGCAGCCTGGACAGTTTCACAGATACGCAGTATTTT. Translated, it gives CASSLDSFTDTQYF.

This clonotype was picked up a small number of times. This sequence joins TRBV12-5 and TRBJ2-1; D may be TRBD1 (6 bases). CDR3 size: 16 residues. From germline, CDR1 is LGHNT and CDR2 FRNRAP. V lost 3 bases, J lost 4 bases, and 16 bases lay in between. The CDR3 here is CASGFAADSLYNEQFF. The DNA for the CDR3 is TGTGCTAGTGGTTTCGCGGCGGACAGCCTGTACAATGAGCAGTTCTTC.

The chain combines TRBV15 with TRBJ1-4; tentative D call: TRBD1 (5 bases). The germline V gene encodes CDR1 LNHNV and CDR2 YYDKDF (reference sequence). Trimming removed 5 bases at V and 7 bases at J, with 17 bases between. The CDR3 length is 15 residues. The CDR3 DNA follows: TGTGCCACCAGCGAGTCGGGACGGGAAGGTGAAAAACTGTTTTTT. Translating gives CATSESGREGEKLFF.

This clonotype was detected only once. J is TRBJ1-5 and V is TRBV6-2 or TRBV6-3; unclear D gene. Trimming removed 2 bases from V and 3 bases from J, with 8 bases in between. The CDR3 runs to 14 residues. The V gene's germline CDR1 is MNHEY and CDR2 SVGEGT. The CDR3 DNA sequence: TGTGCCAGCAGTTACGAGGATTACAATCAGCCCCAGCATTTT. Protein: CASSYEDYNQPQHF.

The table lists this clonotype with a few counts. V is TRBV28 and J is TRBJ2-5; TRBD2 matches at 15 bases. This CDR3 contains 19 residues. The ends lost 5 bases at V and 3 bases at J; junction bases unmatched: 13. Germline V gene data show CDR1 as MDHEN and CDR2 as SYDVKM. CDR3 DNA: TGTGCCAGCAGTCTAAGCTCGGGACTAGCGGGGGGTTTCGAAGAGACCCAGTACTTC. Amino acids: CASSLSSGLAGGFEETQYF.